This entry features one T cell receptor (beta chain) sequence. It has no known antigen specificity. No base qualities exist here, and no much larger clone lies one base off it. Each collaborating institution followed its own protocols to collect whole blood in K2EDTA tubes. For TCRbeta analysis, collaborators shipped samples as frozen whole blood, isolated PBMCs, or DNA extracted from either of those sample types. This specimen comes from a study of blood T cell repertoires in COVID-19 (dated by TCRdb to the early 2020s). About the investigation overall: Samples from collaborators originated in the United States, Italy and Spain and spanned both the acute and convalescent phases of COVID-19. The material from the prospective study consisted of cDNA or gDNA derived from T cells, B-cell-depleted T cells, or PBMCs. The dataset comprised deeply sampled blood TCRbeta repertoires from subjects exposed to, actively infected with, or recovered from COVID-19. The repertoires were released in a freely available public database intended as a resource for research on the immune response to SARS-CoV-2. The samples were drawn from the first 160 participants of the ongoing ImmuneRACE study and from 1,254 subjects provided by 6 global collaborators. A de-identified subject ID, COVID-19 status, age in years and sex were almost always included in the sample metadata. HLA class I and class II types, where available, came from metadata supplied by the sample provider rather than from assay-based typing.

TCRbeta CDR3 regions were amplified from genomic DNA using the immunoSEQ Assay, a bias-controlled multiplex PCR. Turning to the authors' computational methods: Nucleated cell counts per sample were estimated from amplification of reference gene primers within the assay. Sequence reads were collapsed and filtered to measure the absolute abundance of every unique TCRbeta CDR3 rearrangement. For each sample, productive Simpson clonality was calculated as the square root of Simpson's diversity index over productive rearrangements. This immuneACCESS table, as held by TCRdb, lists in-frame sequences with V and J called but not all clones. Of the missing ones, under half trace to an unresolved V gene in checked studies; the others have no known cause. V and J calls and clone size are given by that table; D and trimming were obtained from the DNA. The sample table records approximately 100,000 clones; 75% to 90% of these occur just once. The top ten hold 1.5% to 2% of the sample.

The paper's findings and limits, for the study overall: Clinical and demographic metadata were provided uncurated, with the amount varying by source and participant.

The sequenced sample was peripheral blood. The clonotype originates from a woman in her seventies with active or convalescent COVID-19.

CDR3 reads: CATSDARTGSTDTQYF. Read as DNA, the sequence is TGTGCCACCAGTGATGCCCGGACAGGGAGCACAGATACGCAGTATTTT. The chain couples TRBV24-1 to TRBJ2-3; the junction holds 8 bases that match TRBD1. At the junction V is shortened by 3 bases and J by 0 bases; bases outside the gene matches: 4. Via the germline V gene, CDR1 is KGHDR and CDR2 SFDVKD. From its cysteine to its phenylalanine, the CDR3 spans 16 amino acids. CDR3 DNA is the only sequence kept; it has 48 bases, read in frame from the first base.